This T cell receptor beta chain was captured in a study of blood T cell repertoires in COVID-19. Study-level information: Specimens from acute and convalescent COVID-19 originated in the United States, Italy and Spain. From T cells, B-cell-depleted T cells, or PBMCs came the material, which was cDNA or gDNA.

This CDR3 comprises 15 residues. Participants came from fewer than 25 US areas, aged about 18 to 100 years. Authors' data handling: How many nucleated cells were present was estimated from reference gene primer amplification. This table comes from immunoSEQ multiplex PCR, and its TCRdb copy is limited to in-frame clones, with some not included. V and J calls and clone size are those listed in that table; D and trimming were worked out from the DNA. The sample records over 110,000 clones, under 90% being singletons. The V call is TRBV21-1, the J call TRBJ2-7; the table's TRBD1 call for D was not verified on the DNA. TRBV21-1 is shown as a pseudogene. The TCR sequence derives from a man in his forties or fifties in a cohort exposed to, infected with or recovered from COVID-19 (not recorded which). The sequenced sample was PBMCs or T cells enriched from blood (not recorded which). CDR3: CANANGDRPPYEQYF. The CDR3 nucleotides read TGTGCCAACGCGAATGGGGACAGGCCACCCTACGAGCAGTACTTC.